This T cell receptor beta chain was sequenced during a study of OX40 agonist ivuxolimab in advanced cancers. General study findings and limits: The antigen specificity of the peripheral T cells (those that were expanded) was not determined.

V dropped 4 bases and J dropped 3; count of bases not matched to a gene: 9. Per germline, CDR1 SGHTS and CDR2 YDEGEE. This CDR3 comprises 15 residues. Assay used: immunoSEQ multiplex PCR; TCRdb lists only in-frame clones, some missing. The sample includes approximately 23,000 clones, approximately 73% of them seen just once. Comment on this clone: Its antigen is still unknown.

V and J are TRBV5-8 and TRBJ2-7, with 8 bases aligning to TRBD2. The clonotype comes from an adult with an advanced solid tumor such as melanoma, head and neck, liver or kidney cancer. The specimen comprised CD4+ or CD8+ T cells sorted from blood, sampled in a trial of the OX40 agonist ivuxolimab. CDR3 residues: CASSQGLASGYEQYF. The DNA of the CDR3 is TGTGCCAGCAGCCAAGGACTAGCCTCGGGCTACGAGCAGTACTTC.